Presented here are 25 T cell receptor beta chains from one specimen sequenced in a study of cytomegalovirus exposure and HLA in healthy donors. The study ran its PCR with 60 Vbeta and 13 Jbeta primers. The method was immunoSEQ multiplex PCR; TCRdb's version includes in-frame clones alone and lacks a portion of them. The sample has 130,000 to 150,000 clones; around three quarters are singletons. The source material was PBMCs. These receptor sequences come from a woman aged 40 to 50 in good health and CMV-seronegative.

The chain links TRBV28 to TRBJ1-3; TRBD1 aligns across 7 bases. J was trimmed by 2 bases and V by 6 bases; bases with no gene match: 4. This CDR3 is 14 amino acids long. The germline CDR1 and CDR2 sequences are MDHEN and SYDVKM. The CDR3 spells CASSAGGTGNTIYF. CDR3 DNA sequence: TGTGCCAGCAGCGCAGGGGGAACTGGAAACACCATATATTTT.

This rearrangement joins TRBV19 to TRBJ1-5; the D gene is possibly TRBD1 (6 bases). Germline values: CDR1 LNHDA, CDR2 SQIVND (reference sequence). CDR3 length equals 15 residues. Deletions cut 7 bases from V and 0 bases from J, with 13 bases between. This CDR3 reads CASIRTAFSNQPQHF. In nucleotides, the CDR3 is TGTGCCAGTATTCGGACAGCCTTTAGCAATCAGCCCCAGCATTTT.

The chain uses TRBV27 and TRBJ2-1; 8 bases are shared with TRBD2. With V trimmed by 6 bases and J by 2 bases, 9 bases remained unmatched. Per germline, CDR1 MNHEY and CDR2 SMNVEV (reference sequence). The CDR3 totals 16 residues. The CDR3 bases are TGTGCCAGCAGCCCAGCCGGGACTAGAACCTACAATGAGCAGTTCTTC. Its translation: CASSPAGTRTYNEQFF.

The rearrangement links TRBV18 to TRBJ1-2, with 11 bases fitting TRBD1. The junction had 1 base not matched to a gene; V was cut back by 4 bases and J by 3 bases. This CDR3 is built from 14 residues. Germline lookup yields CDR1 KGHSH and CDR2 LQKENI. CDR3 coding DNA: TGTGCCAGCTCACTGGGACAGGGGGACTATGGCTACACCTTC. Amino acids: CASSLGQGDYGYTF.

V and J are TRBV7-8 and TRBJ2-5; 11 bases are shared with TRBD2. Germline V CDR1 and CDR2: SGHVS, FQNEAQ. Germline trimming cut 11 bases from V and 1 base from J; bases unmatched to any gene: 6. CDR3 length: 14 residues. CDR3 sequence reads: CAGQTSGVQETQYF. DNA for the CDR3: TGTGCCGGACAGACTAGCGGGGTCCAAGAGACCCAGTACTTC.

CDR3 sequence (DNA): TGTGCCAGCAGGGATCAGGGTTACACTGAAGCTTTCTTT. It encodes CASRDQGYTEAFF. J is TRBJ1-1 and V is TRBV6-1; a possible D gene is TRBD1 (5 bases). The CDR3 is made up of 13 amino acids. Germline V CDR1 and CDR2: MNHNS, SASEGT. Trimming removed 6 bases from V and 3 bases from J, with 11 bases in between.

The J gene is TRBJ2-1, the V gene TRBV7-8; 12 nucleotides match TRBD2. Unmatched junction bases numbered 5, after V lost 4 bases and J lost 4 bases. This CDR3 contains 16 residues. The germline gives CDR1 SGHVS, CDR2 FQNEAQ. CDR3 loop: CASSSLAGGFYNEQFF. Written as DNA, the CDR3 is TGTGCCAGCAGCTCACTAGCGGGGGGCTTTTACAATGAGCAGTTCTTC.

The CDR3 DNA follows: TGTGCCAGCAGCTTGGATATCTATGGCTACACCTTC. Translating it yields CASSLDIYGYTF. The chain recombines TRBV5-6 with TRBJ1-2; D is undetermined. CDR3 length equals 12 residues. V lost 0 bases and J lost 4, with 4 bases in between. Germline CDR1 and CDR2: SGHDT and YYEEEE.

V gene TRBV13 combines with J gene TRBJ1-1; 7 positions match TRBD1. The ends lost 4 bases at V and 0 bases at J; junction bases unmatched: 5. The length of the CDR3 is 15 residues. CDR1 is PRHDT and CDR2 is FYEKMQ in the germline V gene (reference sequence). The CDR3 sequence: CASSSTTGMNTEAFF. As DNA, the CDR3 is TGTGCCAGCAGCTCGACGACAGGGATGAACACTGAAGCTTTCTTT. The full variable domain, with the rest looked up from reference TRBV13 and TRBJ1-1, is AAGVIQSPRHLIKEKRETATLKCYPIPRHDTVYWYQQGPGQDPQFLISFYEKMQSDKGSIPDRFSAQQFSDYHSELNMSSLELGDSALYFCASSSTTGMNTEAFFGQGTRLTVV.

The chain recombines TRBV5-6 with TRBJ2-7, with a possible D match to TRBD2 (5 bases). This CDR3 has 15 amino acids. V lost 1 base and J 0 bases, leaving 11 bases between the germline ends. CDR1 and CDR2 (germline): SGHDT, YYEEEE. The CDR3 sequence is CASSLWTDNSYEQYF. The CDR3 nucleotides are TGTGCCAGCAGCTTGTGGACTGATAACTCCTACGAGCAGTACTTC.

The rearrangement links TRBV2 to TRBJ1-5; D is uncertain. Germline loops: CDR1 SNHLY, CDR2 FYNNEI. CDR3 length: 14 residues. V lost 5 bases, J lost 0 bases, and 8 bases lay in between. The CDR3 DNA is TGTGCCAGCAGTTCCCCGTATAGCAATCAGCCCCAGCATTTT. This translates into CASSSPYSNQPQHF.

The chain links TRBV13 to TRBJ2-1, with 11 bases matching TRBD2. The CDR3 runs 15 residues. V was pared by 2 bases and J by 7 bases, with 4 bases of the junction left unmatched. Germline CDR1 reads PRHDT; CDR2 reads FYEKMQ (reference sequence). CDR3 nucleotides: TGTGCCAGCAGCTTACTAGCGGGAGGCAGAAATGAGCAGTTCTTC. It yields the protein CASSLLAGGRNEQFF.

The table lists this clone with a count of one. V usage is TRBV27 and J usage is TRBJ2-7, with D possibly being TRBD1 (6 bases). V lost 3 bases to trimming and J lost 3 bases, with 15 bases between them. There are 15 residues in the CDR3. The germline V gene has CDR1 MNHEY and CDR2 SMNVEV (reference sequence). This CDR3 is CASSFGAGEYYEQYF. CDR3 nucleotides: TGTGCCAGCAGTTTCGGGGCAGGGGAGTACTACGAGCAGTACTTC.

Only a few counts were recorded for this clone. J is TRBJ2-1 and V is TRBV6-6; tentatively, D is TRBD2 (6 bases). The CDR3 length is 13 residues. V gave up 6 bases and J gave up 9 bases, with 15 bases separating them. In germline, CDR1 is MNHNY, CDR2 SVGAGI (reference sequence). This CDR3 reads CASSPGLGGEQFF. The CDR3 DNA reads TGTGCCAGCAGCCCAGGATTGGGGGGTGAGCAGTTCTTC.

The chain combines TRBV6-5 with TRBJ1-1; D may be TRBD1 (6 bases). With 7 bases removed from V and 1 base from J, the gap between germline ends came to 16 bases. Looked up from germline, CDR1 is MNHEY and CDR2 is SVGAGI. CDR3 length: 15 residues. In DNA, the CDR3 is TGTGCCAGCACTATGGCAGGGGCGACGAACACTGAAGCTTTCTTT. Protein: CASTMAGATNTEAFF.

The rearrangement links TRBV28 to TRBJ1-5, with no clear D. From germline, CDR1 is MDHEN and CDR2 SYDVKM. The CDR3 sequence is 16 residues long. V lost 3 bases and J lost 4, with 16 bases in between. Here the CDR3 reads CASSLLGRQMNQPQHF. CDR3 coding DNA: TGTGCCAGCAGTTTGCTAGGGAGGCAGATGAATCAGCCCCAGCATTTT.

Notes on this clone: An end of the junction does not agree with germline; a read error may underlie this. V usage is TRBV7-9 and J usage is TRBJ2-1; TRBD1 is a possible D gene (6 bases). This CDR3 is 14 amino acids long. Per germline, CDR1 SEHNR and CDR2 FQNEAQ (reference sequence). The DNA of the CDR3 is TGTTCCAGCAGCTTAGTGGCGGCAGGGGTCGAGCAGTTCTTC. Residues: CSSSLVAAGVEQFF.

The genes are TRBV2 and TRBJ2-7; a weak D match, TRBD2 (5 bases). Germline values: CDR1 SNHLY, CDR2 FYNNEI. V lost 4 bases, J lost 3 bases, and 10 bases lay in between. The CDR3 extends over 13 amino acids. Written as DNA, the CDR3 is TGTGCCAGCAGTGCCGCGGGTGGCTACGAGCAGTACTTC. It codes for CASSAAGGYEQYF.

The rearrangement links TRBV10-3 to TRBJ2-1; D ambiguous. Trimming stripped 7 bases from V and 2 bases from J, with 6 bases between. The CDR3 is made up of 12 amino acids. CDR1 is ENHRY and CDR2 is SYGVKD in the germline V gene. The CDR3 is CAITTAYNEQFF. DNA for the CDR3: TGTGCCATCACTACCGCCTACAATGAGCAGTTCTTC.

The chain joins TRBV19 to TRBJ1-1, with TRBD1 matching over 7 bases. Per the germline V gene, CDR1 is LNHDA and CDR2 is SQIVND (reference sequence). This CDR3 region has 18 residues. V shed 3 bases, J shed 4 bases, and the junction held 17 bases outside the gene matches. CDR3 amino acids: CASSMFQGVGETGTEAFF. The CDR3 DNA follows: TGTGCCAGTAGTATGTTCCAGGGGGTGGGAGAAACGGGCACTGAAGCTTTCTTT.

The CDR3 is CSVVEQGSQPQHF. The CDR3 coding sequence is TGCAGCGTTGTGGAACAGGGGAGTCAGCCCCAGCATTTT. The J gene is TRBJ1-5, the V gene TRBV29-1; 7 nucleotides align to TRBD1. The J segment lost 6 bases and the V segment lost 4 bases, leaving 6 bases of the junction unmatched. CDR3 length equals 13 residues. Germline CDR1 SQVTM, CDR2 ANQGSEA.

This sequence joins TRBV27 and TRBJ1-6, with 11 positions matching TRBD1. The V gene end was trimmed by 6 bases and the J gene end by 9 bases; junction bases not matched to a gene: 4. Looked up from germline, CDR1 is MNHEY and CDR2 is SMNVEV (reference sequence). This CDR3 is 14 amino acids long. The CDR3 region is CASRRTGGGSPLHF. In DNA form, the CDR3 reads TGTGCCAGCAGGAGGACAGGGGGCGGTTCACCCCTCCACTTT.

V gene TRBV21-1 combines with J gene TRBJ1-2; the table's D gene call, TRBD1, was not cross checked with the DNA. TRBV21-1 constitutes a pseudogene. There are 16 residues in the CDR3. CDR3 in amino acids: CASSKRSRQGGYGYTF. CDR3 DNA sequence: TGTGCCAGCAGCAAACGGAGCCGCCAGGGGGGCTATGGCTACACCTTC.

The J gene is TRBJ2-3, the V gene TRBV5-4; TRBD2 aligns across 9 bases. This CDR3 has 16 residues. With 4 bases clipped from V and 8 bases from J, the junction kept 14 bases outside the gene matches. CDR1 is SGHNT, CDR2 YYREEE, per germline (reference sequence). The CDR3 DNA sequence: TGTGCCAGCAGCCACTCCCGAGCGGGAGGCCCCGCTACGCAGTATTTT. This gives the protein CASSHSRAGGPATQYF.

The V gene is TRBV5-4, the J gene TRBJ2-2; 8 nucleotides line up with TRBD2. V was clipped by 2 bases and J by 4 bases; unmatched bases: 4. The CDR3 runs to 15 residues. The germline V gene encodes CDR1 SGHNT and CDR2 YYREEE (reference sequence). The CDR3 DNA reads as TGTGCCAGCAGCTTAGCGGGGGTCGGCACCGGGGAGCTGTTTTTT. Its translation is CASSLAGVGTGELFF.